Below are 22 T cell receptor beta chains sequenced from a single sample in a study of human T cells and chemical hapten exposure. TCRdb re-analysed the RACE reads in MiXCR, keeping a single row per CDR3 protein. The table shows some 83,000 distinct CDR3 sequences, with about 11% occurring only once. Time point: patch test 1, 2 weeks after DPC sensitization. As for treatment: therapeutic diphenylcyclopropenone sensitization with weekly scalp DPC. The sample in question was whole blood, obtained in connection with sensitization to the hapten diphenylcyclopropenone (DPC). These TCRs come from a woman in her forties or fifties with alopecia areata. Some clones in this sample may be carry-over from other donors' samples.

In regard to this clonotype: One junction end does not reproduce the germline sequence, and a read error may be involved. The chain couples TRBV6-6 to TRBJ1-5, with D perhaps TRBD1 (5 bases). Per germline, CDR1 MNHNY and CDR2 SVGAGI (reference sequence). CDR3 length: 14 amino acids. The CDR3 here is CASSYSQGKQPQHF. For the CDR3, the DNA is TGTGCCAGCAGTTACTCGCAGGGCAAACAGCCCCAGCATTTT.

The chain is built from TRBV25-1 and TRBJ2-2; D not certain. Germline CDR1 and CDR2: MGHDK and SYGVNS. The CDR3 has 14 amino acids. V lost 4 bases to trimming and J lost 1 base, with 7 bases between them. The CDR3, as DNA: TGTGCCAGCAGTGTACGGCAGAACACCGGGGAGCTGTTTTTT. As protein: CASSVRQNTGELFF.

The table lists this clonotype with many counts. J is TRBJ2-5 and V is TRBV12-3 or TRBV12-4, with 8 positions matching TRBD1. The CDR3 runs to 16 residues. Trimming at V came to 7 bases and at J to 3 bases, leaving 13 bases not matched to a gene. The CDR3 protein is CASTKGPGGAEETQYF. In DNA form, the CDR3 reads TGTGCCAGCACCAAAGGCCCAGGGGGCGCGGAAGAGACCCAGTACTTC.

This clonotype was observed many times. This chain connects TRBV4-3 to TRBJ2-6; D is uncertain. Germline assignment: CDR1 LGHNA and CDR2 YSLEER. V was clipped by 6 bases and J by 0 bases, with 3 bases between them. The CDR3 totals 13 residues. The CDR3 here is CASRPSGANVLTF. In DNA form, the CDR3 reads TGCGCCAGCAGACCCTCTGGGGCCAACGTCCTGACTTTC.

This clonotype showed up many times. This rearrangement joins TRBV4-2 to TRBJ2-2; D gene ambiguous. The CDR3 covers 15 residues. V gave up 1 base and J gave up 1 base, with 7 bases separating them. Germline-derived CDR1 and CDR2 are LGHNA and YNFKEQ. CDR3 in amino acids: CASSQVTGNTGELFF. The CDR3, as DNA: TGTGCCAGCAGCCAAGTGACGGGGAACACCGGGGAGCTGTTTTTT.

This clonotype was observed many times. V is TRBV7-2 and J is TRBJ1-1; maybe TRBD1 (6 bases). Per the germline V gene, CDR1 is SGHTA and CDR2 is FQGNSA. The V end lost 3 bases, the J end lost 4 bases, and 12 bases lay between the germline ends. This CDR3 has 14 residues. This CDR3 reads CASSFGGSSTEAFF. For the CDR3, the DNA is TGTGCCAGCAGCTTTGGGGGCTCCAGCACTGAAGCTTTCTTT.

This clonotype was counted only a few times. This chain connects TRBV28 to TRBJ1-4; no firm D call. The CDR3 is 14 residues long. CDR1 and CDR2 from the germline V gene are MDHEN and SYDVKM. The germline V and J ends were trimmed by 5 bases and 0 bases, with 7 bases remaining between them. Here the CDR3 DNA reads TGTGCCAGCAGTGTATCTGCAACTAATGAAAAACTGTTTTTT. It translates to CASSVSATNEKLFF. The complete variable domain, with remaining parts taken from reference TRBV28 and TRBJ1-4, reads DVKVTQSSRYLVKRTGEKVFLECVQDMDHENMFWYRQDPGLGLRLIYFSYDVKMKEKGDIPEGYSVSREKKERFSLILESASTNQTSMYLCASSVSATNEKLFFGSGTQLSVL.

The chain uses TRBV7-2 and TRBJ1-6; D is perhaps TRBD1 (5 bases). This CDR3 contains 17 residues. Looked up from germline, CDR1 is SGHTA and CDR2 is FQGNSA. With 4 bases removed from V and 7 bases from J, the gap between germline ends came to 20 bases. The CDR3 loop reads CASSSLMLAGRNSPLHF. The CDR3 region has the DNA TGTGCCAGCAGCTCACTGATGCTCGCAGGGCGGAATTCACCCCTCCACTTT.

This clonotype was seen many times. The DNA for the CDR3 is TGTGCCAGCAGCTTAAGGGGCTGGGGGAGTTCGGATACGCAGTATTTT. Protein product: CASSLRGWGSSDTQYF. The chain is built from TRBV7-6 and TRBJ2-3, with D possibly being TRBD1 or TRBD2 (5 bases each). This CDR3 region has 16 residues. Germline V gene lookup returns CDR1 SGHVS and CDR2 FNYEAQ. V was cut by 2 bases and J by 6 bases, with 18 bases left in between. Supplemented by reference TRBV7-6 and TRBJ2-3, the full variable domain reads GAGVSQSPRYKVTKRGQDVALRCDPISGHVSLYWYRQALGQGPEFLTYFNYEAQQDKSGLPNDRFSAERPEGSISTLTIQRTEQRDSAMYRCASSLRGWGSSDTQYFGPGTRLTVL.

The V call is TRBV29-1, the J call TRBJ2-7; 7 bases are a match to TRBD2. CDR1 is SQVTM and CDR2 is ANQGSEA in the germline V gene. The CDR3 runs 15 residues. The trim removed 3 bases at V and 2 bases at J, leaving 10 bases unmatched. CDR3 residues: CSVDGLADRAYEQYF. The CDR3 coding sequence is TGCAGCGTTGACGGTCTAGCGGACCGAGCCTACGAGCAGTACTTC.

This chain links TRBV20-1 with TRBJ2-1, with D unclear. CDR1 is DFQATT and CDR2 is SNEGSKA in the germline V gene (reference sequence). V shed 1 base and J shed 1 base, with 11 bases lying between them. This CDR3 is built from 15 residues. The CDR3 nucleotides are TGCAGTGCTAGAGTGGCCGGCGGATCCTACAATGAGCAGTTCTTC. It specifies CSARVAGGSYNEQFF.

The V and J genes are TRBV20-1 and TRBJ1-1, with D unresolved. The CDR3 has 15 amino acids. Between the trimmed V and J ends, which lost 1 base and 0 bases, there was a span of 12 bases. Germline CDR1 reads DFQATT; CDR2 reads SNEGSKA (reference sequence). In nucleotides, the CDR3 is TGCAGTGCTAGAGCCACAACAATAATGAACACTGAAGCTTTCTTT. Amino acids: CSARATTIMNTEAFF.

This clonotype appeared many times. This chain connects TRBV7-6 to TRBJ2-5; possibly TRBD2 for D (5 bases). CDR1 SGHVS and CDR2 FNYEAQ come from the germline V gene. The CDR3 has 13 residues. V lost 5 bases and J lost 9, with 16 bases in between. The CDR3 nucleotides are TGTGCCAGCAGCCACCCGGGGATAAAGTCCCAGTACTTC. It specifies CASSHPGIKSQYF.

This clonotype appeared many times. The rearrangement uses TRBV20-1 and TRBJ2-7; 11 bases align to TRBD2. Germline assignment: CDR1 DFQATT and CDR2 SNEGSKA (reference sequence). This CDR3 has 18 residues. V was clipped by 2 bases and J by 4 bases; unmatched bases: 16. CDR3 bases: TGCAGTGCTAGAAATTGGAGGTCGCTAGCGGGGGGAAAATACGAGCAGTACTTC. Amino acid sequence: CSARNWRSLAGGKYEQYF.

This clonotype was observed a few times. This chain uses TRBV5-5 with TRBJ2-7; D ambiguous. The V end lost 4 bases, the J end lost 4 bases, and 15 bases lay between the germline ends. This CDR3 is built from 14 residues. Germline assignment: CDR1 SGHKS and CDR2 YYEKEE (reference sequence). The CDR3 is CASSRNLAGYEQYF. DNA of the CDR3: TGTGCCAGCAGCCGGAACCTCGCCGGATACGAGCAGTACTTC.

This chain connects TRBV7-2 to TRBJ2-3, with 8 bases that match TRBD2. This CDR3 spans 17 amino acids. Per germline, CDR1 SGHTA and CDR2 FQGNSA. V trimming: 5 bases; J trimming: 0 bases; junction bases outside the gene matches: 10. CDR3: CASSRCASGSSTDTQYF. CDR3 sequence (DNA): TGTGCCAGCAGCCGCTGTGCTAGCGGGTCTAGCACAGATACGCAGTATTTT.

This clonotype appeared a few times. The chain uses TRBV7-2 and TRBJ2-3; D is undetermined. From germline, CDR1 is SGHTA and CDR2 FQGNSA. Trimming left V 0 bases short and J 0 bases short, with 7 bases between. This CDR3 is 15 amino acids long. CDR3 DNA: TGTGCCAGCAGCTTAGCCAGCACTAGCACAGATACGCAGTATTTT. It is translated as CASSLASTSTDTQYF.

The chain joins TRBV11-2 to TRBJ2-3; 12 bases fit TRBD2. CDR3 size: 20 residues. Germline values: CDR1 SGHAT, CDR2 FQNNGV. The V gene end was trimmed by 5 bases and the J gene end by 5 bases; junction bases not matched to a gene: 20. CDR3 sequence: CASSRRLKTSGGLRGDTQYF. CDR3 nucleotide sequence: TGTGCCAGCAGCCGACGACTTAAGACTAGCGGGGGCCTGAGAGGAGATACGCAGTATTTT.

This clonotype showed up many times. The V and J genes are TRBV12-3 or TRBV12-4 and TRBJ2-5; D is undetermined. The ends were cut back, 2 bases at V and 1 base at J, with 8 bases in the middle. The CDR3 is 14 residues long. The CDR3 is CASSLLMGQETQYF. DNA for the CDR3: TGTGCCAGCAGTTTACTGATGGGCCAAGAGACCCAGTACTTC.

This clonotype was observed many times. The chain uses TRBV11-2 and TRBJ2-3, with D perhaps TRBD1 or TRBD2 (5 bases each). The CDR3 covers 14 residues. Germline V CDR1 and CDR2: SGHAT, FQNNGV. The ends were cut back, 5 bases at V and 4 bases at J, with 13 bases in the middle. The CDR3 loop is CASSPGSRPDTQYF. The CDR3 coding sequence is TGTGCCAGCAGCCCAGGGAGCCGACCAGATACGCAGTATTTT.

This clonotype was seen repeatedly, ten times or more. The rearrangement uses TRBV28 and TRBJ2-1; 13 bases are shared with TRBD2. The CDR3 contains 14 residues. Germline assignment: CDR1 MDHEN and CDR2 SYDVKM. Trimming cost V 8 bases and J 6 bases; bases outside gene matches: 4. The CDR3 is CASLGTSGINEQFF. The CDR3 DNA sequence: TGTGCCAGCCTCGGGACTAGCGGGATCAATGAGCAGTTCTTC.

This clonotype was seen a handful of times. The J gene is TRBJ2-2, the V gene TRBV7-9; D may be TRBD2 (6 bases). The CDR3 contains 14 residues. CDR1 is SEHNR and CDR2 is FQNEAQ in the germline V gene (reference sequence). The V end was cut by 4 bases, the J end by 5 bases, with 11 bases between. The CDR3 loop is CASSSPGGTGELFF. DNA for the CDR3: TGTGCCAGCAGCTCGCCCGGGGGTACCGGGGAGCTGTTTTTT.